These T cell receptor beta chains were read from a single sample in a study of blood T cell repertoires in COVID-19. Sequencing was performed with immunoSEQ multiplex PCR; in TCRdb, only in-frame clones are kept and a portion is missing. The repertoire includes roughly 200,000 clones, more than 70% of them detected once, and around 1.7% sits in the top ten. Sequencing used peripheral blood. The receptors shown here come from a man aged 18 to 35 with active or convalescent COVID-19. Both conserved end residues are part of each CDR3. D genes are given only for firm matches. Clone sizes are given selectively: once, few, many, or a class where the clone is expanded.

j_gene | d_gene | v_gene | abundance | CDR3aa | CDR3nt
TRBJ1-3 | - | TRBV9 | few | CASSVGQTGNTIYF | TGTGCCAGCAGCGTTGGACAGACTGGAAACACCATATATTTT
TRBJ2-1 | - | TRBV6-1 | - | CASSDRGAQFF | TGTGCCAGCAGTGATCGGGGGGCACAGTTCTTC
TRBJ1-3 | TRBD1 | TRBV10-3 | - | CAISESYGTGRNTIYF | TGTGCCATCAGTGAGTCGTACGGGACAGGCCGAAACACCATATATTTT
TRBJ2-7 | - | TRBV9 | - | CASTPGLSSYEQYF | TGTGCCAGCACCCCGGGACTTTCGTCCTACGAGCAGTACTTC
TRBJ1-1 | - | TRBV2 | - | CASSAQANTEAFF | TGTGCCAGCAGTGCACAGGCGAACACTGAAGCTTTCTTT
TRBJ1-5 | TRBD1 | TRBV6-5 | - | CASSTGALSNQPQHF | TGTGCCAGCAGTACAGGGGCACTTAGCAATCAGCCCCAGCATTTT
TRBJ1-1 | TRBD1 | TRBV5-6 | few | CASSLAGTGRNTEAFF | TGTGCCAGCAGCTTGGCGGGGACAGGAAGGAACACTGAAGCTTTCTTT
TRBJ1-1 | - | TRBV5-1 | - | CASSVDSAPNTEAFF | TGCGCCAGCAGTGTGGACAGTGCCCCCAACACTGAAGCTTTCTTT
TRBJ1-2 | - | TRBV19 | once | CASRNNLGAYGYTF | TGTGCCAGTAGGAACAATTTAGGGGCCTATGGCTACACCTTC
TRBJ2-7 | TRBD1 | TRBV6-5 | - | CASSPQGTYEQYF | TGTGCCAGCAGTCCACAGGGGACCTACGAGCAGTACTTC
TRBJ2-5 | - | TRBV5-1 | - | CASSLAGIQETQYF | TGCGCCAGCAGCTTGGCCGGTATACAAGAGACCCAGTACTTC
TRBJ1-6 | TRBD1 | TRBV18 | - | CASSPNAGTGDSPLHF | TGTGCCAGCTCACCAAACGCCGGGACAGGGGACTCACCCCTCCACTTT
TRBJ2-3 | TRBD2 | TRBV24-1 | - | CATSDLASGGGDTQYF | TGTGCCACCAGTGATTTGGCTAGCGGGGGGGGAGATACGCAGTATTTT
TRBJ1-2 | - | TRBV19 | few | CASRTQTGGGYTF | TGTGCCAGCCGGACCCAGACAGGAGGTGGCTACACCTTC
TRBJ2-1 | TRBD2 | TRBV7-6 | - | CASSSGLAGPPKNSYNEQFF | TGTGCCAGCAGCTCCGGACTAGCGGGACCCCCGAAAAATTCCTACAATGAGCAGTTCTTC
TRBJ1-5 | TRBD1 | TRBV6-6 | once | CASSYQTGGQPQHF | TGTGCCAGCAGTTACCAGACAGGGGGTCAGCCCCAGCATTTT
TRBJ1-1 | - | TRBV19 | - | CASSIEGRQNTEAFF | TGTGCCAGTAGTATAGAGGGGAGACAGAACACTGAAGCTTTCTTT
TRBJ1-1 | - | TRBV5-4 | few | CASSLEAINTEAFF | TGTGCCAGCAGCTTGGAAGCGATTAACACTGAAGCTTTCTTT
TRBJ2-1 | - | TRBV3-1/TRBV3-2 | - | CASSLGYLSYNEQFF | TGTGCCAGCAGCCTGGGCTACCTCTCCTACAATGAGCAGTTCTTC
TRBJ1-1 | - | TRBV27 | - | CASSLTGARTEAFF | TGTGCCAGCAGTTTAACTGGGGCCCGTACTGAAGCTTTCTTT
TRBJ2-1 | - | TRBV1 | - | CTSTKRVSSYNEQFF | TGCACCAGCACCAAGCGGGTGAGCTCCTACAATGAGCAGTTCTTC
TRBJ2-3 | TRBD2 | TRBV5-1 | - | CASSLTSGGAGTDTQYF | TGCGCCAGCAGCTTGACTAGCGGGGGGGCAGGCACAGATACGCAGTATTTT
TRBJ2-1 | - | TRBV2 | - | CASRTDYISYNEQFF | TGTGCCAGCAGGACGGACTATATCTCCTACAATGAGCAGTTCTTC
TRBJ1-2 | - | TRBV25-1 | - | CASSQGNYYGYTF | TGTGCCAGCAGTCAGGGGAATTACTATGGCTACACCTTC
TRBJ2-3 | - | TRBV5-8 | once | CASSVGDYTQYF | TGTGCCAGCAGCGTAGGCGACTATACGCAGTATTTT
TRBJ1-3 | - | TRBV5-4 | once | CASSFLHRVFFGNTIYF | TGTGCCAGCAGCTTTCTCCACAGGGTCTTCTTTGGAAACACCATATATTTT
TRBJ2-7 | TRBD1 | TRBV6-5 | - | CASSYSGTVYEQYF | TGTGCCAGCAGTTACTCGGGGACAGTCTACGAGCAGTACTTC
TRBJ1-3 | - | TRBV19 | few | CASSIGGFTIYF | TGTGCCAGTAGTATTGGAGGTTTCACCATATATTTT
TRBJ1-6 | TRBD1 | TRBV10-1 | - | CASSGNRGRNSPLHF | TGCGCCAGCAGTGGGAACAGGGGGCGAAATTCACCCCTCCACTTT
TRBJ1-5 | - | TRBV10-1 | - | CASSESPRQPQHF | TGCGCCAGCAGTGAGTCCCCCAGGCAGCCCCAGCATTTT
TRBJ2-7 | - | TRBV6-5 | - | CASSSGPSYEQYF | TGTGCCAGCAGTAGCGGGCCCTCCTACGAGCAGTACTTC
TRBJ2-1 | TRBD1 | TRBV6-6 | - | CASSYGTGARNEQFF | TGTGCCAGCAGTTACGGGACAGGGGCCCGCAATGAGCAGTTCTTC
TRBJ2-3 | TRBD1 | TRBV5-1 | - | CASSLWDSNTDTQYF | TGCGCCAGCAGCTTATGGGACAGCAACACAGATACGCAGTATTTT
TRBJ1-5 | TRBD1 | TRBV19 | once | CASSATGGSQPQHF | TGTGCCAGTAGTGCGACAGGGGGAAGTCAGCCCCAGCATTTT
TRBJ2-1 | - | TRBV9 | - | CASSVVVNALTYNEQFF | TGTGCCAGCAGCGTAGTTGTGAACGCCCTAACCTACAATGAGCAGTTCTTC
TRBJ1-1 | TRBD1 | TRBV5-4 | - | CASSKPAGGRGTEAFF | TGTGCCAGCAGTAAACCTGCAGGGGGCCGAGGTACTGAAGCTTTCTTT
TRBJ2-5 | - | TRBV5-4 | - | CASSRGLAGETQYF | TGTGCCAGCAGCCGCGGACTCGCGGGAGAGACCCAGTACTTC
TRBJ2-1 | - | TRBV7-9 | - | CASSLALAHEQFF | TGTGCCAGCAGCTTAGCGCTTGCGCATGAGCAGTTCTTC
TRBJ2-1 | - | TRBV29-1 | - | CSVLGVDGGSGNEQFF | TGCAGCGTTTTAGGTGTCGATGGGGGGTCTGGAAATGAGCAGTTCTTC
TRBJ2-1 | - | TRBV19 | - | CASSTGSYEQFF | TGTGCCAGTAGTACCGGGAGCTATGAGCAGTTCTTC
TRBJ1-3 | TRBD1 | TRBV30 | - | CAWSGQGAGNTIYF | TGTGCCTGGAGTGGACAGGGCGCTGGAAACACCATATATTTT
TRBJ2-3 | - | TRBV5-1 | once | CASSPETAGGSDTQYF | TGCGCCAGCAGCCCGGAGACGGCGGGTGGGTCCGATACGCAGTATTTT
TRBJ2-7 | - | TRBV4-3 | - | CASSQGGASVHEQYF | TGCGCCAGCAGCCAAGGAGGGGCTAGCGTCCACGAGCAGTACTTC
TRBJ2-7 | TRBD1 | TRBV29-1 | - | CSAGTGQTYEQYF | TGCAGCGCTGGGACAGGGCAAACCTACGAGCAGTACTTC
TRBJ2-2 | - | TRBV6-5 | - | CASSSRNTGELFF | TGTGCCAGCAGTTCCAGGAACACCGGGGAGCTGTTTTTT
TRBJ2-7 | TRBD2 | TRBV5-4 | - | CASSRGLAGSYEQYF | TGTGCCAGCAGTAGGGGCCTAGCGGGCTCCTACGAGCAGTACTTC
TRBJ2-7 | - | TRBV13 | - | CASSLGLGAYEQYF | TGTGCCAGCAGCTTAGGCCTGGGAGCCTACGAGCAGTACTTC
TRBJ1-2 | TRBD1 | TRBV28 | - | CASSLGQEVITAYYGYTF | TGTGCCAGCAGTTTGGGACAGGAAGTTATAACCGCCTACTATGGCTACACCTTC
TRBJ2-2 | TRBD2 | TRBV4-3 | - | CASSQDNRREGGSGELFF | TGCGCCAGCAGCCAAGATAATAGGCGGGAGGGAGGGTCCGGGGAGCTGTTTTTT
TRBJ2-7 | TRBD2 | TRBV14 | - | CASSHAIAGPWGEQYF | TGTGCCAGCAGCCATGCCATAGCGGGACCTTGGGGAGAGCAGTACTTC
TRBJ2-5 | - | TRBV30 | - | CAWAQTGSETQYF | TGTGCCTGGGCACAAACGGGGAGTGAGACCCAGTACTTC
TRBJ2-7 | - | TRBV6-1 | - | CASSDNRDTYEQYF | TGTGCCAGCAGTGATAATAGGGACACATACGAGCAGTACTTC
TRBJ1-1 | - | TRBV19 | - | CASRSPTVRSEAFF | TGTGCCAGTAGATCCCCGACAGTAAGAAGTGAAGCTTTCTTT
TRBJ1-4 | - | TRBV12-5 | - | CASVKTTSRGEKLFF | TGTGCTAGTGTTAAAACAACTTCTAGAGGCGAAAAACTGTTTTTT
TRBJ2-5 | TRBD2 | TRBV7-8 | - | CASSLGFRTSGGGTQYF | TGTGCCAGCAGCTTAGGTTTTAGGACTAGCGGGGGGGGGACCCAGTACTTC